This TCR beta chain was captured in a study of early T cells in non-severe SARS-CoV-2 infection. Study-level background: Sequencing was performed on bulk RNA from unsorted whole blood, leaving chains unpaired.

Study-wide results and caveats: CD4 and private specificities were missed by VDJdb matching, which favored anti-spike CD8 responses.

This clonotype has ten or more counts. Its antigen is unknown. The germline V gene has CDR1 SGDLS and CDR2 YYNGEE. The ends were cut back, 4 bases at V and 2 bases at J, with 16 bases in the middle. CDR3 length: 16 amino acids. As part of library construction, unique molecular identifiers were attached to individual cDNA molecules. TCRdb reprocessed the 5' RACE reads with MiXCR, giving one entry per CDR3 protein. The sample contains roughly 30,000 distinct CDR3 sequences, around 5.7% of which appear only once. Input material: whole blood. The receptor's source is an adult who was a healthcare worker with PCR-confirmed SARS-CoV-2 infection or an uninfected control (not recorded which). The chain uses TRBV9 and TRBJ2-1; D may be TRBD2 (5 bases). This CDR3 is CASSFTTSWAYNEQFF. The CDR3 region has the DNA TGTGCCAGCAGCTTTACTACTAGTTGGGCCTACAATGAGCAGTTCTTC.